This T cell receptor (beta chain) stems from a study of T cell responses to AZD1222 COVID-19 vaccine. Study-level information: Second-dose groups at about 4 or about 12 weeks were pooled. Points from the study as a whole: Spike-specific TCR breadth and depth rose after two AZD1222 doses. In a largely white British group with more females than males, clonal diversity was possibly underestimated.

The CDR3 consists of 13 residues. CDR1 is SGHNT, CDR2 YYREEE, per germline (reference sequence). The V end was cut by 6 bases, the J end by 8 bases, with 15 bases between. TCRdb's table, derived via immunoSEQ multiplex PCR, lists solely in-frame clones and lacks some. Here the sample spans about 260,000 clones, just over 90% being singletons. A remark on this clone: Its antigen remains unidentified.

This sequence originates from an adult in good health. This rearrangement joins TRBV5-4 to TRBJ1-3, with D tentatively TRBD1 (5 bases). Material: peripheral blood, obtained on day 0 of AZD1222 vaccination. The CDR3 loop reads CASTRDSADTIYF. CDR3 sequence (DNA): TGTGCCAGCACCCGGGACTCTGCGGACACCATATATTTT.